This T cell receptor (beta chain) appears in the sequencing data of a study of cytomegalovirus exposure and HLA in healthy donors. The PCR was carried out with 60 Vbeta primers and 13 Jbeta primers. Assay: immunoSEQ multiplex PCR; the TCRdb copy retains only in-frame clones and omits some. The sample consists of hundreds of thousands of clones, about three quarters of them appearing once. General study points: Altogether, more than 150 TCR beta chains were recorded as cytomegalovirus-associated. A later analysis linked a missense DCLRE1C variant to TCR beta V- and J-gene trimming.

In the case of this clone: Its antigen is currently unknown. Other DNA sequences in this specimen translate into the identical CDR3.

Trimming pared 0 bases from V and 4 bases from J, leaving 13 bases between. Germline-derived CDR1 and CDR2 are SGHRS and YFSETQ. The CDR3 consists of 15 residues. The TCR comes from a woman aged 55-75 years in good health and CMV-seropositive. Sequenced: PBMCs. The chain employs TRBV5-1 and TRBJ1-1; D is possibly TRBD1 (5 bases). CDR3 in amino acids: CASSLAQGYITEAFF. The CDR3 DNA is TGCGCCAGCAGCTTGGCTCAGGGTTATATCACTGAAGCTTTCTTT.